This T cell receptor beta chain was sequenced during a study of CXCR3-negative and CXCR3-positive naive CD8 T cells. Study-wide findings and caveats: Partly lower CXCR3 expression followed cryopreservation, and most assays relied on fresh PBMCs. Memory cells showed distinct TRBV-TRBJ patterns, while the two naive subsets matched. Higher TRB CDR3 hydrophobicity marked CXCR3-positive naive cells relative to CXCR3-negative naive cells.

To note about this clonotype: Its antigen is currently unknown.

CDR3 length equals 15 residues. Germline values: CDR1 SQVTM, CDR2 ANQGSEA. Triplicate sorting captured 300,000 cells each from every CD8+ T cell subset. CD45RO-CCR7+CD27+CD95- marked naive CD8+ T cells. TRB cDNA libraries were made by UMI-labeled 5' RACE. TCRdb re-called the 5' RACE reads; every CDR3 protein appears as one record, without DNA. Found here are some 120,000 distinct CDR3 sequences; the top ten clones hold 0.59%. The chain links TRBV29-1 to TRBJ2-5; TCRdb's D gene call, TRBD1, goes unchecked for lack of DNA. The sequence came from a human donor in good health. Some clones in this sample may be carry-over from other donors' samples. Sequenced input: naive CXCR3+ CD8+ T cells from blood. Noted subset: CD45RO-CCR7+CD27+CD95- naive CD8+ T cells expressing CXCR3 (TNR3+). The CDR3 is CSVGSRGRIRETQYF.